This T cell receptor beta chain was identified during a study of cytomegalovirus exposure and HLA in healthy donors (dated by TCRdb to about 2017). Context from the whole study: An earlier analysis of around 600 of the donors reported more than 250 Gb of sequence data and about 100 million unique TCR beta sequences from some 180 million T cells. Roughly 300 gigabases of sequencing data and approximately 92 million unique TCR sequences made up an early release that covered fewer than 650 HLA-typed donors. Of the approximately 400 genotyped donors, 65% to 90% were placed in the genetic ancestry cluster associated with self-reported Caucasian donors. The study aimed to test whether cataloging public T cell receptors could reveal signatures of past pathogen exposure. The study profiled the T cell repertoires of 500 to 800 subjects by immunosequencing and related them to cytomegalovirus serostatus. In addition to the first cohort of 666 subjects, a separate validation cohort of 120 different subjects was used. High-throughput TCR immunosequencing, statistical association of individual TCRs with disease status, and machine learning were combined to predict cytomegalovirus infection status. In a later analysis, previously published TCR beta repertoires from 500 to 750 donors were re-analyzed and high-resolution HLA genotyping was added so that TCR occurrence patterns could be studied. The later analysis used no new phenotypic data to find candidate immune exposures, relying instead on TCR beta sequences and their occurrence across donors. An earlier analysis of around 580 of the donors used high-throughput TCR beta sequencing to judge whether each TCR beta V gene segment behaved as functional or pseudogenic. Donor age, sex, ethnicity and CMV serostatus were collected together with the repertoire data. A later genetic analysis used genome-wide SNP genotypes for about 55% of the 666 donors, treating that subset as a discovery cohort. Every repertoire in the discovery cohort had been generated on one and the same sequencing platform. Both class I and class II loci were covered by HLA typing, at four-digit resolution. The number of donors typed differed by locus, with roughly 629-640 for A, B, C, DRB1 and DQB1, around 500 for DQA1, under 610 for DPA1, and 472 for DPB1. Several DR-DQ haplotypes were treated as single units for association and clustering because of strong linkage in the cohort. Among roughly 400 genotyped donors of the cohort, an average of around 240,000 unique TCR beta nucleotide sequences were sequenced per donor, 15% to 20% of them non-productive.

The cohort consisted of 666 healthy bone marrow donors. All cohort members were sampled while nominally healthy, although unrecorded immune exposures were likely present. The donor tested CMV seropositive, placing the donor among the roughly 300 seropositive members of the cohort. Each donor provided a peripheral blood sample, and peripheral blood mononuclear cells were used for TCR beta sequencing. Genomic DNA extraction from the blood cell samples was performed with the Qiagen DNeasy Blood Extraction Kit. The library came from the immunoSEQ multiplex PCR assay. For the multiplex PCR, a mixture combining 60 forward primers for TCR Vbeta segments and 13 reverse primers for TCR Jbeta segments was used. A multiplex PCR assay on genomic DNA amplified the CDR3 region of rearranged TCR beta genes. The amplified TCR beta libraries were sequenced on the Illumina HiSeq System as 87-base-pair reads. As for the original processing: Across the roughly 670 repertoires, a later analysis counted some 80 million unique TCR beta chains, 9 million to 14 million of which were shared by at least two donors. Raw reads were error-corrected and collapsed into unique sequences with a nearest-neighbor algorithm that merged closely related sequences to remove PCR and sequencing errors. CDR3 sequences were aligned to IMGT reference sequences to assign V, D and J gene segments. For a sequence to be retained, a match of at least six nucleotides was required to both a V gene segment and a J gene segment. A rearrangement was called productive if the CDR3 had no stop codons and remained in frame with V and J, and every other rearrangement was called non-productive. CDR3 was defined according to IMGT convention as the region running from the second conserved V-encoded cysteine to the conserved J-encoded phenylalanine. In an earlier analysis of just under 600 of the donors, sequences lacking an unambiguous match to a single V gene segment were excluded. In an earlier analysis of some 590 of the donors, a V segment was called functional when productive rearrangements were above 56.7%, and segregating when the standard deviation between donors exceeded 5%. A statistical classification framework was built for diagnosing cytomegalovirus status from the catalog of TCR beta chain sequences. V and J gene assignment, in a later analysis, came from comparing TCR nucleotide sequences with IMGT/GENE-DB human TR gene sequences. Using the TCRdist pipeline, a later analysis assigned CDR3 sequences along with most-parsimonious VDJ recombination scenarios. In a later analysis, each TCR beta chain was defined by its CDR3 amino acid sequence together with its V-gene family, and reads without a unique V-gene family were excluded. To address suspected cross-contamination and a sequencing artifact, a later analysis removed around 600 highly shared, low-generation-probability nucleotide sequences. In a later analysis, a clonal expansion index for each public chain was calculated from normalized within-repertoire ranks of inferred template counts. A later analysis computed generation probabilities with a VDJ recombination model fitted to out-of-frame rearrangements, and checked the results against IGoR. In a later analysis, hypergeometric tests were used to score TCR-TCR, TCR-HLA and TCR-CMV co-occurrence, with a repertoire-size bias correction applied to TCR pairs. False discovery rates were estimated in a later analysis by permuting HLA or CMV assignments 20 times. In a later analysis, co-occurring TCRs were grouped using DBSCAN, and TCRdist sequence similarity was added for clustering within HLA-allele-positive subsets. For co-occurrence clustering, repertoires with fewer than 30,000 or more than 120,000 public chains were excluded, along with five repertoires with anomalous nucleotide sharing. This is the immuneACCESS table as TCRdb keeps it, with only in-frame sequences that have V and J called. A part of the clones is gone; compared with another copy, unresolved V genes explain less than half, and the rest is unexplained. Clonal size and the V and J genes are those of that table, whereas D and trimming came from the DNA. For this sample there are more than 80,000 clones; approximately 82% appear just once. Under 4.5% of the sample is held by the ten biggest clonotypes.

Worth noting for this clone: Its recognized antigen is unknown. No quality values exist for individual bases; no much larger clone is one base distant.

The paper as a whole reports these results and caveats: Only TCR beta chains were sequenced in this cohort, and the absence of alpha or paired-chain data limited detectable features. In a later analysis, HLA-associated TCR beta chains showed more clonal expansion and lower generation probabilities than non-associated chains that were equally common. According to a later analysis, parvovirus B19, influenza, CMV and Epstein-Barr virus appeared linked to several top co-occurrence clusters. An association between a missense DCLRE1C variant and V-gene and J-gene trimming of TCR beta chains was found in a later genetic analysis and replicated in an independent cohort. In both the original and validation cohorts, the classifier was reported to diagnose cytomegalovirus status with high specificity and sensitivity. When HLA alleles, especially DR and DQ, strongly co-occurred, TCR associations were difficult to assign to individual alleles. For the cohort, immune exposure information was limited to CMV serostatus. The presence/absence analyses assumed that sequencing depth was roughly uniform across donors, and that assumption may not be true. The authors suggested that the approach could potentially be generalized to other disease states and immunological phenotypes. Compared with the roughly 670-donor mean, donors in an Asian-associated ancestry cluster had fewer N-insertions in productive TCRs, according to a later genetic analysis. A later analysis associated 16,951 TCR beta sequences with specific HLA alleles at a false discovery rate of 0.05. A further reported finding was that TCR beta sequences accurately predicted the HLA-A and HLA-B alleles for most subjects in the first cohort. Most TCR sequences were observed very rarely across donors, whereas some public TCRs were present in many individuals. Linkage disequilibrium might explain the correlated functional status among segregating V segments, but an unknown experimental factor could not be ruled out. Because some donors lacked HLA typing at each locus, the association tests relied only on the typed subset. In a later analysis, most CMV-associated TCR beta chains were found to appear HLA-restricted, with HLA associations seemingly driven largely by CMV exposure. A group of highly shared sequence variants was considered likely to be a technical artifact of the sequencing pipeline. In a later analysis, TCR association rates were found to vary across HLA loci, with the most associated TCRs seen for DRB1 alleles and the fewest for HLA-C alleles. A total of roughly 160 TCR beta chains were listed by the study as associated with cytomegalovirus. In an earlier analysis of around 600 of the donors, most TCR beta V segments appeared in productive rearrangements about 90% or about 30% of the time, broadly matching IMGT annotations. The earlier analysis of approximately 540 of the donors excluded approximately 17 rarely observed V segments, including chromosome 9 orphons, because counts were too low. A few of the identified cytomegalovirus-associated TCR beta chains were confirmed in vitro to be specific for cytomegalovirus antigens. The 87-base-pair reads could not distinguish some IMGT-functional V segments, including TRBV6-2 and TRBV6-3, so those segments were excluded.

The CDR3 goes from the cysteine to the phenylalanine over 16 residues. Only the CDR3 portion is preserved as DNA: 48 bases, with reading frame beginning at the first base. Reading the germline V gene gives CDR1 SNHLY and CDR2 FYNNEI. Relative to germline, V is missing 4 bases and J is missing 4 bases, with 12 bases of the junction outside any gene match. The chain is encoded by TRBV2 joined to TRBJ1-1; 7 bases in the junction line up with TRBD1. This TCR came from a female donor in good health and CMV-seropositive. Sequenced sample: PBMCs. The CDR3 in this case is CASSVRDRVVLTEAFF. The bases read TGTGCCAGCAGTGTCCGCGACAGGGTAGTTCTCACTGAAGCTTTCTTT. Beyond the CDR3, the reference TRBV2 and TRBJ1-1 genes provide the residues; the full variable domain reads: EPEVTQTPSHQVTQMGQEVILRCVPISNHLYFYWYRQILGQKVEFLVSFYNNEISEKSEIFDDQFSVERPDGSNFTLKIRSTKLEDSAMYFCASSVRDRVVLTEAFFGQGTRLTVV.